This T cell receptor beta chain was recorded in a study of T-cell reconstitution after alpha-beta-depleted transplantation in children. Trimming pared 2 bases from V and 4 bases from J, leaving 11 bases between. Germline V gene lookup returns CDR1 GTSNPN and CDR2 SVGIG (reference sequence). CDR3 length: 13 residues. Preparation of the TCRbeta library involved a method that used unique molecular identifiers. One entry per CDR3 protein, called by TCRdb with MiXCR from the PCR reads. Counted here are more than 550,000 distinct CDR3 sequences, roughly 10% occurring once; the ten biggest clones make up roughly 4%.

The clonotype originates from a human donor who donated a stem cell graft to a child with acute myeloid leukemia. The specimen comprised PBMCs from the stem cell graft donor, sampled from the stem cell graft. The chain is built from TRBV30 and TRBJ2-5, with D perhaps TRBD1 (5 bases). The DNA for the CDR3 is TGTGCCTGGAGTCAGGGTTATACAGAGACCCAGTACTTC. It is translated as CAWSQGYTETQYF.